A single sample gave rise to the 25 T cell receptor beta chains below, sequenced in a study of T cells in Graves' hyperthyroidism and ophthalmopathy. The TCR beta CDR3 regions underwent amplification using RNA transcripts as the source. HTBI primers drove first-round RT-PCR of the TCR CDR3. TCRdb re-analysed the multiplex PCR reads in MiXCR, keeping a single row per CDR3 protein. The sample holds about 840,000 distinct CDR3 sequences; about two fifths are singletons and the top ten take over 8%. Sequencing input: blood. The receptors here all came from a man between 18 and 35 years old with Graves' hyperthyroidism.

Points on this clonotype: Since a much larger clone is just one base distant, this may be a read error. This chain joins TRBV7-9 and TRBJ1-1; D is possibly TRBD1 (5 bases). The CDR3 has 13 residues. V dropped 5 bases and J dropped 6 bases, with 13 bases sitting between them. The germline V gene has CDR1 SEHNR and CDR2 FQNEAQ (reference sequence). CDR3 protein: CASSHRDGAEAFF. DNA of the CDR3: TGTGCCAGCAGCCATAGGGACGGCGCTGAAGCTTTCTTT.

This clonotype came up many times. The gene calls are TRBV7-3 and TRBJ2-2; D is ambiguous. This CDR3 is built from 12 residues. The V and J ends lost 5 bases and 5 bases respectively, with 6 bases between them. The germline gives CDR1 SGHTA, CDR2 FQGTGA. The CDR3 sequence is CASSLRTGELFF. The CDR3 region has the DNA TGTGCCAGCAGCCTGAGGACCGGGGAGCTGTTTTTT.

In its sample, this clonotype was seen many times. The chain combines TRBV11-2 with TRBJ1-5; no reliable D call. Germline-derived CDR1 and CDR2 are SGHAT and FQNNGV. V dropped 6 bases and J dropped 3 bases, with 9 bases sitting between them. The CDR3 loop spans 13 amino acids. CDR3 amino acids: CASSWAINQPQHF. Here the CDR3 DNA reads TGTGCCAGCAGTTGGGCCATCAATCAGCCCCAGCATTTT.

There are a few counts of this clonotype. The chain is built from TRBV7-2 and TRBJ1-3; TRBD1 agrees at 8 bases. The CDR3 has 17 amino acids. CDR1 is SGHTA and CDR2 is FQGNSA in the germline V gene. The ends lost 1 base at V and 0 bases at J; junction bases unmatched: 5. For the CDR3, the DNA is TGTGCCAGCAGCTTAGATTCAGGGGGCCTCTCTGGAAACACCATATATTTT. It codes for CASSLDSGGLSGNTIYF.

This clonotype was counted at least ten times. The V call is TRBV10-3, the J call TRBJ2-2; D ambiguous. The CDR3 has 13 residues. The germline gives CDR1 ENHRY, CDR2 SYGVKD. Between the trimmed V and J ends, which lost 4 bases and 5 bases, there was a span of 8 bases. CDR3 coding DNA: TGTGCCATCAGTGTGCAGGCGACCGGGGAGCTGTTTTTT. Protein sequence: CAISVQATGELFF.

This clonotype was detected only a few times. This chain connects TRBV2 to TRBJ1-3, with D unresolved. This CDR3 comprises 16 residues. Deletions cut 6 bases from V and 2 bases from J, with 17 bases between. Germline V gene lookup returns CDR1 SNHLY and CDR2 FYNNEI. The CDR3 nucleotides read TGTGCCAGCAGGGTCACGGCCCTCCGCCCTGGAAACACCATATATTTT. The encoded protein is CASRVTALRPGNTIYF.

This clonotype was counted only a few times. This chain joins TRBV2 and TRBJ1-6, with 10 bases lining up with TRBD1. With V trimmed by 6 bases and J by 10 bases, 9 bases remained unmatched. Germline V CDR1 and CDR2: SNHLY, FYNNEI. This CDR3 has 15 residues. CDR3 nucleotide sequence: TGTGCCAGCAGCCAATCGGGACAGGGGTACTCACCCCTCCACTTT. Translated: CASSQSGQGYSPLHF. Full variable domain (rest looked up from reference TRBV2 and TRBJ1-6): EPEVTQTPSHQVTQMGQEVILRCVPISNHLYFYWYRQILGQKVEFLVSFYNNEISEKSEIFDDQFSVERPDGSNFTLKIRSTKLEDSAMYFCASSQSGQGYSPLHFGNGTRLTVT.

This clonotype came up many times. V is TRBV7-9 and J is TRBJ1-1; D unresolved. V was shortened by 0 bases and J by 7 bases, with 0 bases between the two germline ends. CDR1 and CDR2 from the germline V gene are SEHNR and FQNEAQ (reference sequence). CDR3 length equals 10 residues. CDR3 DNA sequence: TGTGCCAGCAGCTTAGCTGAAGCTTTCTTT. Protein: CASSLAEAFF. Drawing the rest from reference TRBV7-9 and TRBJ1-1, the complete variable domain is DTGVSQNPRHKITKRGQNVTFRCDPISEHNRLYWYRQTLGQGPEFLTYFQNEAQLEKSRLLSDRFSAERPKGSFSTLEIQRTEQGDSAMYLCASSLAEAFFGQGTRLTVV.

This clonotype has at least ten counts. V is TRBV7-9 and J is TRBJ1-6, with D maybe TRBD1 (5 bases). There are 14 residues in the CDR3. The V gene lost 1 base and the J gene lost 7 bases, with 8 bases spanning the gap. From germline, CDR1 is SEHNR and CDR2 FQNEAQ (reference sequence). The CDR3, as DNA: TGTGCCAGCAGCTTAGAGCCAGGGAATTCACCCCTCCACTTT. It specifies CASSLEPGNSPLHF.

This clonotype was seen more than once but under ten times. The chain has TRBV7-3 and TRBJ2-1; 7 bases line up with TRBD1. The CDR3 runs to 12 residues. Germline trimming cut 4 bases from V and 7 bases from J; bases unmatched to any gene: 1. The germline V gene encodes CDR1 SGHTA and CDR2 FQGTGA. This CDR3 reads CASSSGGNEQFF. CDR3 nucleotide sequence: TGTGCCAGCAGCTCAGGGGGAAATGAGCAGTTCTTC.

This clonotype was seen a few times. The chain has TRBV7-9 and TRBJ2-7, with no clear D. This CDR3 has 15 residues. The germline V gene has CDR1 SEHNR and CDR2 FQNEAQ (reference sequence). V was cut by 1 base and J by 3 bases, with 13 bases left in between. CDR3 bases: TGTGCCAGCAGCTTAGTATCGCGGAGCAACTACGAGCAGTACTTC. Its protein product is CASSLVSRSNYEQYF.

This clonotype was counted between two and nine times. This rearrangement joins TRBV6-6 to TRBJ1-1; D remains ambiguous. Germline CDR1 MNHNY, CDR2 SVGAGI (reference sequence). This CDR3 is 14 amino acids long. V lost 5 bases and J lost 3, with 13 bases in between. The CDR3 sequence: CASSALTPDTEAFF. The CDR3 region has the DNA TGTGCCAGCAGTGCTTTAACTCCCGACACTGAAGCTTTCTTT.

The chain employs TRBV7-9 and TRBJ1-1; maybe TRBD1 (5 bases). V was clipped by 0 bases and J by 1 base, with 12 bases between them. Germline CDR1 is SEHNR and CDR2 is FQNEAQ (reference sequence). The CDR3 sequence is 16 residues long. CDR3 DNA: TGTGCCAGCAGCTTAGCCGGATGGGACGGGAACACTGAAGCTTTCTTT. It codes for CASSLAGWDGNTEAFF. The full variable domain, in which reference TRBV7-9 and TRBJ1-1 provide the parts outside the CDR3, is DTGVSQNPRHKITKRGQNVTFRCDPISEHNRLYWYRQTLGQGPEFLTYFQNEAQLEKSRLLSDRFSAERPKGSFSTLEIQRTEQGDSAMYLCASSLAGWDGNTEAFFGQGTRLTVV.

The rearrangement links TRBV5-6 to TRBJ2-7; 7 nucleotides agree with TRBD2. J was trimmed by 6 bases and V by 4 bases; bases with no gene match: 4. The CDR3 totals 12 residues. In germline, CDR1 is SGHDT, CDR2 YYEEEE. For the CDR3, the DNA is TGTGCCAGCAGCGGGGGGGGTGCCGAGCAGTACTTC. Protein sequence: CASSGGGAEQYF.

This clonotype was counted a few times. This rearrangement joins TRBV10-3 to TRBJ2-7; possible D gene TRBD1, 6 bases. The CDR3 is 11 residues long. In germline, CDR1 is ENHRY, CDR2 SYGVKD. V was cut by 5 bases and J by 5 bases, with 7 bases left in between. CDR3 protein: CAISWTDEQYF. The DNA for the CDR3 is TGTGCCATCAGTTGGACAGACGAGCAGTACTTC.

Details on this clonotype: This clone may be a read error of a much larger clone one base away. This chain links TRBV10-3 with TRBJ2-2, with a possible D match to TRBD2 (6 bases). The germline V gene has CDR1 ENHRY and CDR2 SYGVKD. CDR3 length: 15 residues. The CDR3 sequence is CATAQGSRNTGGLFF. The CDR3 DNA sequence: TGTGCCACCGCCCAAGGCAGCCGAAACACCGGGGGGCTGTTTTTT.

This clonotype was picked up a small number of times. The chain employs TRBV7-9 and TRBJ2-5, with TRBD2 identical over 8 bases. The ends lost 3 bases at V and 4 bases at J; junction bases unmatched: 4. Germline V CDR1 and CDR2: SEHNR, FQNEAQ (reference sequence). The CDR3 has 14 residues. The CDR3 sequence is CASSFPTSGETQYF. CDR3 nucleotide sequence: TGTGCCAGCAGCTTCCCCACTAGCGGAGAGACCCAGTACTTC.

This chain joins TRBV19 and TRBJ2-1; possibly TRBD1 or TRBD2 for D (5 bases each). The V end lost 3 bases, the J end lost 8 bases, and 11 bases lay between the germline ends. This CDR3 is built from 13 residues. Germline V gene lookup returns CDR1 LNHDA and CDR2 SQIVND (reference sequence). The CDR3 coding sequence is TGTGCCAGTAGTATCAGTTGGGGGTATGAGCAGTTCTTC. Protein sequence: CASSISWGYEQFF.

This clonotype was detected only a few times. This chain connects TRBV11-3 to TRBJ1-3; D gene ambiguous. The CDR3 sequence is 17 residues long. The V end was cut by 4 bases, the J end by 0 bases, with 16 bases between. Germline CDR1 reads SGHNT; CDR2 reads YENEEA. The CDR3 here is CASSSAWQTDSGNTIYF. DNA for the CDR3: TGTGCCAGCAGCTCCGCATGGCAGACGGACTCTGGAAACACCATATATTTT.

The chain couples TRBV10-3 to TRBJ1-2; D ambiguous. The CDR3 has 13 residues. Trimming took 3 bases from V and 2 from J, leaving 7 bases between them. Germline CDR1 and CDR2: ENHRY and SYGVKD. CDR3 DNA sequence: TGTGCCATCAGTGATGGGGAAAACTATGGCTACACCTTC. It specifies CAISDGENYGYTF.

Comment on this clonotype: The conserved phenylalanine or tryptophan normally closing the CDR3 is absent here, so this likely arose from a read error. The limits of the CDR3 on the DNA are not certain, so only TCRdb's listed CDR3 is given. CDR3 protein: CSVEEGNR. This chain links TRBV29-1 with TRBJ2-7. Germline CDR1 is SQVTM and CDR2 is ANQGSEA. Counting both end residues, the CDR3 totals 8 amino acids.

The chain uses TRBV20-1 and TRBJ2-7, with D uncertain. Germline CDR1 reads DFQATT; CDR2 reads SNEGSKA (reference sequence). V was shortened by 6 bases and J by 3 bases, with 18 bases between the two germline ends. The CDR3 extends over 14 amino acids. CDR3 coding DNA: TGCAGTGCATTCACTCGAAATGAGTTCTACGAGCAGTACTTC. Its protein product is CSAFTRNEFYEQYF.

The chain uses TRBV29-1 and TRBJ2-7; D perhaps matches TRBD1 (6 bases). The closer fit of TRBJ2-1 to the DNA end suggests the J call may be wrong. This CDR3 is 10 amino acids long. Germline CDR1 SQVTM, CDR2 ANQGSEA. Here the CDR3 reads CSVIDREQFF. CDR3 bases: TGCAGCGTTATAGACAGGGAGCAGTTCTTC.

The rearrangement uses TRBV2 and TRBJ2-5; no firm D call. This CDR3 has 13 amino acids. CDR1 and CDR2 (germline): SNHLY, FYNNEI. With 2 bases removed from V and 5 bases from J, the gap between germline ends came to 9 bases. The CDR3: CASSELGWETQYF. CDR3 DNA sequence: TGTGCCAGCAGTGAATTAGGGTGGGAGACCCAGTACTTC.

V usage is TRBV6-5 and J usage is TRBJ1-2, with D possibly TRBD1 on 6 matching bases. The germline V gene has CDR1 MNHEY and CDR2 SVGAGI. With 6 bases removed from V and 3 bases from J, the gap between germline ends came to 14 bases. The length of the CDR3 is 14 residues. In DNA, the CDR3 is TGTGCCAGCAGCCCCATGGGGGGCGACTATGGCTACACCTTC. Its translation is CASSPMGGDYGYTF.